The 29 T cell receptor beta chains below were found in one sample sequenced in a study of regulatory T cells in long-lasting Graves disease (dated by TCRdb to the early 2020s). Read against the paper, the sample's time point label means: newly diagnosed GD, antithyroid drugs for less than 3 months. For both TCR sequencing and RNA sequencing, RNA was extracted from PBMCs using TRIzol. Library creation used multiplex PCR. TCRdb names Illumina HiSeq 4000 as the instrument used. iRepertoire HTBI primers and Arm-PCR amplification of CDR3 regions were used to construct TCR beta libraries. The raw public data were reprocessed by TCRdb itself: fastp quality trimming at Q25, MiXCR clonotype calling, in-frame beta chains only. Rows are combined by CDR3 protein, so each entry shows the most common genes and DNA. The sample data list about 440,000 distinct CDR3 sequences, and more than 12% of these were observed just once. In total, the top ten clones hold over 15% of the sample.

This sample was also put to use in a study of T cells in Graves' hyperthyroidism and ophthalmopathy.

This sample comprised peripheral blood mononuclear cells (PBMCs), obtained at new diagnosis, from a patient treated with antithyroid drugs. The receptors come from a woman between 25 and 40 years old with Graves disease. Donor details come from another sample of the same person, matched by shared clones.

In this sample, this clonotype turned up many times. V is TRBV11-2 and J is TRBJ2-1, with 8 bases fitting TRBD2. V lost 5 bases and J lost 6; bases outside the gene matches: 3. The CDR3 consists of 13 residues. CDR1 SGHAT and CDR2 FQNNGV come from the germline V gene. CDR3 residues: CASSTGLVNEQFF. The CDR3 DNA sequence: TGTGCCAGCAGCACGGGACTAGTCAATGAGCAGTTCTTC.

This clonotype came up many times. The chain links TRBV30 to TRBJ2-7; 8 bases align to TRBD1. Trimming cost V 4 bases and J 2 bases; bases outside gene matches: 1. The germline V gene has CDR1 GTSNPN and CDR2 SVGIG (reference sequence). This CDR3 is built from 12 residues. DNA of the CDR3: TGTGCCTGGACACAGGGGGCCTACGAGCAGTACTTC. Protein sequence: CAWTQGAYEQYF. Full variable domain (missing parts from reference TRBV30 and TRBJ2-7): SQTIHQWPATLVQPVGSPLSLECTVEGTSNPNLYWYRQAAGRGLQLLFYSVGIGQISSEVPQNLSASRPQDRQFILSSKKLLLSDSGFYLCAWTQGAYEQYFGPGTRLTVT.

This clonotype was seen a handful of times. V gene TRBV4-1 combines with J gene TRBJ2-1; possible D gene TRBD1, 6 bases. Trimming stripped 0 bases from V and 2 bases from J, with 11 bases between. This CDR3 contains 16 residues. Per germline, CDR1 MGHRA and CDR2 YSYEKL. The CDR3 DNA sequence: TGCGCCAGCAGCCAAGACAGGGGCCCTCCCTACAATGAGCAGTTCTTC. This codes for CASSQDRGPPYNEQFF.

This clonotype was detected a few times. The gene calls are TRBV19 and TRBJ1-6, with TRBD1 as a possible D gene (6 bases). The CDR3 is 15 residues long. V lost 9 bases and J lost 10, with 22 bases in between. Germline V gene sequence: CDR1 LNHDA, CDR2 SQIVND (reference sequence). The CDR3 region is CASNKGTPGQSPLHF. The CDR3 region has the DNA TGTGCCAGCAATAAAGGGACACCGGGTCAGTCACCCCTCCACTTT.

A remark on this clonotype: This may arise from a read error, as a much more abundant clone is one base away. The chain links TRBV9 to TRBJ2-7, with D possibly matching TRBD2 (5 bases). The CDR3 is 14 amino acids. Germline values: CDR1 SGDLS, CDR2 YYNGEE. The CDR3 here is CASSVGLKNYEQHF. The CDR3, as DNA: TGTGCCAGCAGCGTAGGACTAAAGAACTACGAGCAGCACTTC.

This clonotype was observed at least ten times. The V call is TRBV7-9, the J call TRBJ2-1; TRBD2 matches 8 bases. The CDR3 runs 15 residues. The germline gives CDR1 SEHNR, CDR2 FQNEAQ (reference sequence). The ends lost 6 bases at V and 2 bases at J; junction bases unmatched: 6. This CDR3 reads CASSPPGLAYNEQFF. Written as DNA, the CDR3 is TGTGCCAGCAGTCCCCCGGGACTAGCCTACAATGAGCAGTTCTTC.

The rearrangement joins TRBV11-3 to TRBJ2-1; maybe TRBD1 (6 bases). The V end was cut by 5 bases, the J end by 4 bases, with 15 bases between. CDR1 and CDR2 (germline): SGHNT, YENEEA. CDR3 length: 15 residues. In nucleotides, the CDR3 is TGTGCCAGCAGCCAGGACAGCAGGACTTACAATGAGCAGTTCTTC. As protein: CASSQDSRTYNEQFF.

The chain couples TRBV9 to TRBJ2-1; D call uncertain. Germline loops: CDR1 SGDLS, CDR2 YYNGEE. The CDR3 contains 10 residues. V lost 3 bases and J lost 9, with 4 bases in between. CDR3 bases: TGTGCCAGCAGCGGCAGTGAGCAGTTCTTC. Translated: CASSGSEQFF.

This clonotype came up many times. The V gene is TRBV11-2, the J gene TRBJ2-7; D possibly matches TRBD1 or TRBD2 (6 bases each). The CDR3 is 16 residues long. Germline loops: CDR1 SGHAT, CDR2 FQNNGV. V gave up 6 bases and J gave up 0 bases, with 18 bases separating them. The CDR3 region has the DNA TGTGCCAGCAGTCCATATCCCAGGGGAGGCTCCTACGAGCAGTACTTC. This sequence encodes CASSPYPRGGSYEQYF.

With respect to this clonotype: The likely explanation is a read error, given a far larger clone one base away. The V gene is TRBV2, the J gene TRBJ1-1; D not certain. The germline CDR1 and CDR2 sequences are SNHLY and FYNNEI. The CDR3 spans 8 residues. The CDR3 sequence is CSSSEAFF. For the CDR3, the DNA is TGTTCCAGCAGTGAAGCTTTCTTT.

This clonotype came up a few times. V and J are TRBV2 and TRBJ2-2, with D uncertain. Per germline, CDR1 SNHLY and CDR2 FYNNEI. V lost 6 bases to trimming and J lost 4 bases, with 15 bases between them. The CDR3 covers 15 residues. CDR3 nucleotide sequence: TGTGCCAGCAGCCTGGGAAGCGCCAGCACCGGGGAGCTGTTTTTT. Protein sequence: CASSLGSASTGELFF.

This clonotype was counted ten times or more. V gene TRBV2 combines with J gene TRBJ2-3; 7 bases align to TRBD1. The CDR3 length is 14 residues. Germline CDR1 and CDR2: SNHLY and FYNNEI. Trimming took 5 bases from V and 5 from J; bases not matched to a gene: 7. In DNA form, the CDR3 reads TGTGCCAGCAGTACCACAGGGGATCGAGATACGCAGTATTTT. It translates to CASSTTGDRDTQYF.

This clonotype was detected ten times or more. The chain joins TRBV6-1 to TRBJ1-1; D remains ambiguous. V lost 4 bases to trimming and J lost 4 bases, with 4 bases between them. CDR1 MNHNS and CDR2 SASEGT come from the germline V gene. This CDR3 has 11 amino acids. The CDR3 DNA sequence: TGTGCCAGCAGTGGCCTCACTGAAGCTTTCTTT. Amino acid sequence: CASSGLTEAFF.

This clonotype has at least ten counts. This chain connects TRBV5-6 to TRBJ2-3; 7 nucleotides line up with TRBD2. The CDR3 has 15 amino acids. CDR1 SGHDT and CDR2 YYEEEE come from the germline V gene. Trimming removed 4 bases from V and 6 bases from J; junction bases left unmatched: 11. The CDR3 sequence: CASSGGAGPVDTQYF. CDR3 nucleotides: TGTGCCAGCAGCGGGGGAGCGGGACCGGTTGATACGCAGTATTTT. Full variable domain (missing parts from reference TRBV5-6 and TRBJ2-3): DAGVTQSPTHLIKTRGQQVTLRCSPKSGHDTVSWYQQALGQGPQFIFQYYEEEERQRGNFPDRFSGHQFPNYSSELNVNALLLGDSALYLCASSGGAGPVDTQYFGPGTRLTVL.

As concerns this clonotype: A much larger clone lies one base from this, so it may be a read error. This chain joins TRBV11-3 and TRBJ2-7; 12 nucleotides line up with TRBD2. With 7 bases clipped from V and 4 bases from J, the junction kept 5 bases outside the gene matches. The CDR3 consists of 14 residues. Germline V gene sequence: CDR1 SGHNT, CDR2 YENEEA. The CDR3, as DNA: TGTGCCAGCACCAAGACTAGCGGGGGTTACGAGCAGTACTTC. Translated: CASTKTSGGYEQYF.

This clonotype was seen at least ten times. The V and J genes are TRBV7-8 and TRBJ2-7; no firm D call. The CDR3 is 13 residues long. CDR1 is SGHVS, CDR2 FQNEAQ, per germline. The V gene lost 5 bases and the J gene lost 4 bases, with 12 bases spanning the gap. CDR3 nucleotides: TGTGCCAGCAGCCCTACTGATCGGTACGAGCAGTACTTC. Its translation is CASSPTDRYEQYF.

This clonotype was observed at least ten times. This chain connects TRBV7-8 to TRBJ2-3; a weak D match, TRBD1 (6 bases). Trimming took off 5 bases at V and 1 base at J, with 16 bases between the two ends. This CDR3 contains 16 residues. The germline CDR1 and CDR2 sequences are SGHVS and FQNEAQ. The CDR3 sequence: CASSALQGFRTDTQYF. CDR3 nucleotide sequence: TGTGCCAGCAGCGCACTTCAGGGGTTCCGCACAGATACGCAGTATTTT.

This clonotype occurred many times. The V gene is TRBV7-2, the J gene TRBJ2-7; perhaps TRBD2 as D (6 bases). CDR1 is SGHTA and CDR2 is FQGNSA in the germline V gene. CDR3 length: 14 residues. The ends were cut back, 1 base at V and 5 bases at J, with 12 bases in the middle. The DNA for the CDR3 is TGTGCCAGCAGCTTAGTCGGGTCTAGCGACGAGCAGTACTTC. This translates into CASSLVGSSDEQYF.

This clonotype occurred many times. The chain uses TRBV5-1 and TRBJ2-7, with a possible D match to TRBD2 (5 bases). This CDR3 is 16 amino acids long. The V and J ends lost 3 bases and 0 bases respectively, with 16 bases between them. Looked up from germline, CDR1 is SGHRS and CDR2 is YFSETQ. In nucleotides, the CDR3 is TGCGCCAGCAGCTACGGCCGGGAACCTGTCTCCTACGAGCAGTACTTC. Its protein product is CASSYGREPVSYEQYF.

The chain links TRBV7-6 to TRBJ1-4, with D tentatively TRBD1 (5 bases). The CDR3 length is 13 residues. Germline loops: CDR1 SGHVS, CDR2 FNYEAQ. V shed 5 bases and J shed 8 bases, with 12 bases lying between them. The CDR3 loop reads CASSPGTSEKLFF. The CDR3 region has the DNA TGTGCCAGCAGCCCAGGGACGTCGGAAAAACTGTTTTTT.

This clonotype was seen at least ten times. The genes are TRBV10-3 and TRBJ1-4; 8 positions match TRBD1. Germline loops: CDR1 ENHRY, CDR2 SYGVKD. Trimming took 5 bases from V and 7 from J; bases not matched to a gene: 6. The length of the CDR3 is 14 residues. DNA of the CDR3: TGTGCCATCAGTTCCGGGACAGGCGGTGAAAAACTGTTTTTT. Residues: CAISSGTGGEKLFF.

This clonotype has just one count. One end of the junction fails to match germline, which may point to a read error. V usage is TRBV14 and J usage is TRBJ1-1, with D possibly TRBD1 on 5 matching bases. Germline CDR1 is SGHDN and CDR2 is FVKESK. The CDR3 is 17 amino acids. The CDR3 DNA reads TGTGCCAGCAGCCAAGAAACGGGGGGTTGGATGAACACTGAAGCTTCCTTT. Translated, it gives CASSQETGGWMNTEASF.

There are a few counts of this clonotype. The CDR3: CASRQPPLTEAFF. The CDR3 DNA follows: TGCGCCAGCCGTCAGCCCCCCTTGACTGAAGCTTTCTTT. V is TRBV5-1 and J is TRBJ1-1; D is ambiguous. The length of the CDR3 is 13 residues. The V gene's germline CDR1 is SGHRS and CDR2 YFSETQ. Between the trimmed V and J ends, which lost 7 bases and 5 bases, there was a span of 15 bases.

This clonotype appeared many times. The V call is TRBV5-4, the J call TRBJ2-3, with no clear D. CDR1 is SGHNT and CDR2 is YYREEE in the germline V gene (reference sequence). The CDR3 covers 11 residues. The germline V and J ends were trimmed by 4 bases and 2 bases, with 2 bases remaining between them. CDR3 sequence: CASSDTDTQYF. CDR3 bases: TGTGCCAGCAGCGACACAGATACGCAGTATTTT. Looking up the rest from reference TRBV5-4 and TRBJ2-3 gives the full variable domain: ETGVTQSPTHLIKTRGQQVTLRCSSQSGHNTVSWYQQALGQGPQFIFQYYREEENGRGNFPPRFSGLQFPNYSSELNVNALELDDSALYLCASSDTDTQYFGPGTRLTVL.

The V call is TRBV3-1, the J call TRBJ1-2; D not resolved. Deletions cut 5 bases from V and 6 bases from J, with 13 bases between. The CDR3 length is 13 residues. Germline V CDR1 and CDR2: LGHDT, YNNKEL (reference sequence). The CDR3 DNA is TGTGCCAGCAGCTTGGGCGCTGGGAATGGCTACACCTTC. Amino acids: CASSLGAGNGYTF.

This clonotype was picked up many times. This chain links TRBV12-3 or TRBV12-4 with TRBJ2-1; D is perhaps TRBD1 or TRBD2 (6 bases each). The CDR3 is 16 residues long. Trimming cost V 8 bases and J 2 bases, with 19 bases left between them. The CDR3 spells CASGTLGGTTYNEQFF. CDR3 DNA: TGTGCCAGCGGGACCCTAGGGGGGACCACCTACAATGAGCAGTTCTTC.

As concerns this clonotype: A read error is possible here, since a much larger clone lies one base away. The chain has TRBV29-1 and TRBJ2-3, with a possible D match to TRBD1 (6 bases). The DNA matches TRBJ2-7 better at its end, which makes the J call doubtful. The CDR3 covers 14 residues. Germline values: CDR1 SQVTM, CDR2 ANQGSEA. The CDR3 is CSVEAQGYWNEQYF. The CDR3 DNA follows: TGCAGCGTTGAGGCCCAGGGGTACTGGAATGAGCAGTACTTC.

This clonotype was counted ten times or more. J is TRBJ2-7 and V is TRBV12-3 or TRBV12-4; no clear D gene. Trimming stripped 6 bases from V and 5 bases from J, with 11 bases between. The CDR3 sequence is 12 residues long. CDR3 sequence (DNA): TGTGCCAGCAGCCCAACCTACGACGAGCAGTACTTC. It is translated as CASSPTYDEQYF.

This clonotype was detected ten times or more. The J gene is TRBJ2-5, the V gene TRBV5-6; a possible D gene is TRBD2 (6 bases). CDR3 length: 14 residues. The germline V gene encodes CDR1 SGHDT and CDR2 YYEEEE. Trimming stripped 4 bases from V and 6 bases from J, with 16 bases between. The CDR3 loop reads CASSLEGSVQTQYF. The CDR3 region has the DNA TGTGCCAGCAGCCTGGAGGGGAGCGTACAGACCCAGTACTTC.